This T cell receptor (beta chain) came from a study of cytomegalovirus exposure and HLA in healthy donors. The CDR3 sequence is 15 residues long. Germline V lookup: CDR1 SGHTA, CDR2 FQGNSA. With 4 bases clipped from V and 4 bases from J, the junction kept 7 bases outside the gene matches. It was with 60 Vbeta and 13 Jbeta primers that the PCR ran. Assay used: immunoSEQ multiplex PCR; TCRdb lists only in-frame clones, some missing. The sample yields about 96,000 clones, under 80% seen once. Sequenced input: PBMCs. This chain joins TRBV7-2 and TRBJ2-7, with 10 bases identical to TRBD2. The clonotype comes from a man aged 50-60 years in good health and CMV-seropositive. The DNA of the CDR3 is TGTGCCAGCAGCTCCCAGCGGGGGGGCGGGTACGAGCAGTACTTC. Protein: CASSSQRGGGYEQYF.